This T cell receptor (beta chain) was captured by sequencing in a study of cytomegalovirus exposure and HLA in healthy donors. PCR primers comprised 60 Vbeta and 13 Jbeta primers. Assay used: immunoSEQ multiplex PCR; TCRdb lists only in-frame clones, some missing. The sample yields about 150,000 clones, 60% to 70% seen once. As concerns this clone: No antigen is known for it.

Study-wide results and limits: Cytomegalovirus association was listed for about 150 TCR beta chains.

The sequence derives from a woman between 55 and 75 years old in good health and CMV-seropositive. Sequencing was done on a sample of PBMCs.

DNA of the CDR3: TGTGCCAGCAGCGTTGCGCAAGGGGGGGCCTCAGAATATGGCTACACCTTC. It translates to CASSVAQGGASEYGYTF. This rearrangement joins TRBV9 to TRBJ1-2, with a weak D call TRBD1 (6 bases). Deletions cut 2 bases from V and 5 bases from J, with 22 bases between. Germline V gene data show CDR1 as SGDLS and CDR2 as YYNGEE. This CDR3 has 17 residues.